This T cell receptor (beta chain) came from a study of T cells in Graves' hyperthyroidism and ophthalmopathy. Findings and caveats of the study: Within blood appeared most thyroid clonotypes that had expanded above 0.001.

Uncontrolled infection, other autoimmune disease, pregnancy or lactation led to exclusion. Amplification targeted TCR beta CDR3 regions from RNA transcripts. In the first-round RT-PCR of the TCR CDR3, the HTBI primer set was used. A single record per CDR3 protein comes from TCRdb applying MiXCR to the multiplex PCR reads. This table has around 600,000 distinct CDR3 sequences, approximately 15% appearing once. The sample holds many counts of this clonotype. Its antigen is unknown. The V and J ends lost 6 bases and 1 base respectively, with 13 bases between them. The germline V gene has CDR1 SGHTA and CDR2 FQGNSA. This CDR3 has 14 amino acids.

The rearrangement joins TRBV7-2 to TRBJ2-7, with D perhaps given as TRBD1 or TRBD2 (5 bases each). What was sequenced was blood. The receptor was derived from a woman aged 18-30 years with Graves' ophthalmopathy. In nucleotides, the CDR3 is TGTGCCAGCAGTCCCCGGGACCCTTCCTACGAGCAGTACTTC. As protein: CASSPRDPSYEQYF.